These T cell receptor beta chains were read from a single sample in a study of T cell changes during pregnancy in multiple sclerosis. Method: immunoSEQ multiplex PCR; TCRdb's copy keeps in-frame clones and lacks some. Here the sample spans fewer than 90,000 clones, approximately 95% being singletons. The sequencing used peripheral blood, collected after pregnancy. The receptors come from a female donor in good health, enrolled as a control in a pregnancy study. Both conserved end residues are part of each CDR3. The order of the fields is D gene, J gene, V gene, clone size, CDR3 protein, CDR3 DNA. A D gene is named only where the DNA matches it firmly. Rows give clone size only sometimes, using once, few, many, or a class for an expanded clone.

d_gene: .; j_gene: TRBJ2-6; v_gene: TRBV6-5; abundance: .; CDR3aa: CASTPSGGANVLTF; CDR3nt: TGTGCCAGCACCCCTAGTGGTGGGGCCAACGTCCTGACTTTC
d_gene: .; j_gene: TRBJ2-7; v_gene: TRBV6-1; abundance: .; CDR3aa: CASRVGAVKYEQYF; CDR3nt: TGTGCCAGCAGGGTTGGGGCAGTAAAGTACGAGCAGTACTTC
d_gene: .; j_gene: TRBJ2-1; v_gene: TRBV21-1; abundance: .; CDR3aa: CASSRSSFGWSEQFF; CDR3nt: TGTGCCAGCAGCAGGTCTAGTTTTGGTTGGAGTGAGCAGTTCTTC
d_gene: TRBD2; j_gene: TRBJ2-7; v_gene: TRBV7-8; abundance: .; CDR3aa: CASSQGLAGASYEQYF; CDR3nt: TGTGCCAGCAGCCAAGGACTAGCGGGAGCGTCCTACGAGCAGTACTTC
d_gene: TRBD1; j_gene: TRBJ2-1; v_gene: TRBV25-1; abundance: .; CDR3aa: CASSSRDGDRKYNEQFF; CDR3nt: TGTGCCAGCAGTTCAAGAGACGGGGACAGAAAATACAATGAGCAGTTCTTC
d_gene: .; j_gene: TRBJ1-2; v_gene: TRBV28; abundance: few; CDR3aa: CASSSGRDYGYTF; CDR3nt: TGTGCCAGCAGTTCAGGGCGCGACTATGGCTACACCTTC
d_gene: TRBD1; j_gene: TRBJ2-5; v_gene: TRBV5-1; abundance: .; CDR3aa: CASSLGAGGKETQYF; CDR3nt: TGCGCCAGCAGCTTGGGGGCAGGGGGCAAGGAGACCCAGTACTTC
d_gene: .; j_gene: TRBJ2-7; v_gene: TRBV20-1; abundance: once; CDR3aa: CSATYPYEQYF; CDR3nt: TGCAGTGCTACCTATCCGTACGAGCAGTACTTC
d_gene: .; j_gene: TRBJ1-3; v_gene: TRBV19; abundance: .; CDR3aa: CASSTGGGGNTIYF; CDR3nt: TGTGCCAGTAGTACGGGAGGTGGTGGAAACACCATATATTTT
d_gene: TRBD1; j_gene: TRBJ2-7; v_gene: TRBV6-5; abundance: .; CDR3aa: CASSYSGTGLYEQYF; CDR3nt: TGTGCCAGCAGTTACTCCGGGACAGGCCTCTACGAGCAGTACTTC
d_gene: .; j_gene: TRBJ2-6; v_gene: TRBV9; abundance: .; CDR3aa: CASSGQQDGIGLSLLLLGANVLTF; CDR3nt: TGTGCCAGCAGCGGTCAACAGGACGGAATAGGTCTGAGTCTTTTGTTGTTAGGGGCCAACGTCCTGACTTTC
d_gene: .; j_gene: TRBJ1-1; v_gene: TRBV6-5; abundance: few; CDR3aa: CASSRYTEAFF; CDR3nt: TGTGCCAGCAGTCGGTACACTGAAGCTTTCTTT
d_gene: TRBD1; j_gene: TRBJ2-1; v_gene: TRBV7-9; abundance: .; CDR3aa: CASSSRDRYNEQFF; CDR3nt: TGTGCCAGCAGCTCCAGGGACAGATACAATGAGCAGTTCTTC
d_gene: .; j_gene: TRBJ1-1; v_gene: TRBV28; abundance: .; CDR3aa: CASSFTGSRAFF; CDR3nt: TGTGCCAGCAGTTTTACAGGGTCGAGGGCTTTCTTT
d_gene: .; j_gene: TRBJ2-1; v_gene: TRBV28; abundance: .; CDR3aa: CASSLGRNEQFF; CDR3nt: TGTGCCAGCAGTTTGGGCCGGAATGAGCAGTTCTTC
d_gene: .; j_gene: TRBJ2-3; v_gene: TRBV4-1; abundance: .; CDR3aa: CASSQVGPAGSWADTQYF; CDR3nt: TGCGCCAGCAGCCAAGTTGGGCCGGCAGGGTCATGGGCAGATACGCAGTATTTT
d_gene: TRBD1; j_gene: TRBJ1-3; v_gene: TRBV4-1; abundance: .; CDR3aa: CASSHITGAGNTIYF; CDR3nt: TGCGCCAGCAGCCATATTACAGGGGCGGGAAACACCATATATTTT
d_gene: TRBD1; j_gene: TRBJ2-1; v_gene: TRBV29-1; abundance: .; CDR3aa: CSAPGQGAYNEQFF; CDR3nt: TGCAGCGCCCCGGGGCAGGGGGCATACAATGAGCAGTTCTTC
d_gene: .; j_gene: TRBJ1-3; v_gene: TRBV4-2; abundance: .; CDR3aa: CASSQDSAGRNTIYF; CDR3nt: TGTGCCAGCAGCCAAGATTCGGCAGGAAGAAACACCATATATTTT
d_gene: .; j_gene: TRBJ2-3; v_gene: TRBV6-5; abundance: .; CDR3aa: CASSQFPVQYF; CDR3nt: TGTGCCAGCAGTCAGTTCCCTGTGCAGTATTTT
d_gene: TRBD1; j_gene: TRBJ1-5; v_gene: TRBV7-2; abundance: .; CDR3aa: CASSLLGGVQPQHF; CDR3nt: TGTGCCAGCAGCTTGTTAGGGGGCGTTCAGCCCCAGCATTTT
d_gene: .; j_gene: TRBJ1-2; v_gene: TRBV7-9; abundance: .; CDR3aa: CASSFSTGEANYGYTF; CDR3nt: TGTGCCAGCAGCTTTTCGACAGGAGAAGCTAACTATGGCTACACCTTC
d_gene: .; j_gene: TRBJ2-7; v_gene: TRBV2; abundance: .; CDR3aa: CATKGHKVTYEQYF; CDR3nt: TGTGCCACTAAGGGACACAAAGTTACCTACGAGCAGTACTTC
d_gene: .; j_gene: TRBJ1-1; v_gene: TRBV6-5; abundance: .; CDR3aa: CASSYGQGEAFF; CDR3nt: TGTGCCAGCAGTTACGGTCAGGGAGAAGCTTTCTTT
d_gene: TRBD1; j_gene: TRBJ2-1; v_gene: TRBV28; abundance: .; CDR3aa: CASSFLGQGPSYNEQFF; CDR3nt: TGTGCCAGCAGTTTCCTTGGACAGGGACCCTCCTACAATGAGCAGTTCTTC
d_gene: .; j_gene: TRBJ2-5; v_gene: TRBV5-5; abundance: .; CDR3aa: CASSLIASQETQYF; CDR3nt: TGTGCCAGCAGCTTGATAGCATCCCAAGAGACCCAGTACTTC
d_gene: TRBD2; j_gene: TRBJ2-5; v_gene: TRBV28; abundance: .; CDR3aa: CASSARGAQYF; CDR3nt: TGTGCCAGCAGTGCGCGGGGGGCCCAGTACTTC
d_gene: TRBD2; j_gene: TRBJ2-5; v_gene: TRBV11-2; abundance: .; CDR3aa: CASSLDGRGWETQYF; CDR3nt: TGTGCCAGCAGCTTAGACGGGAGGGGATGGGAGACCCAGTACTTC
d_gene: .; j_gene: TRBJ2-7; v_gene: TRBV2; abundance: .; CDR3aa: CASSKEDGSYEQYF; CDR3nt: TGTGCCAGCAGTAAGGAGGACGGTTCCTACGAGCAGTACTTC
d_gene: .; j_gene: TRBJ2-7; v_gene: TRBV19; abundance: few; CDR3aa: CASSMTKGSYEQYF; CDR3nt: TGTGCCAGTAGCATGACTAAGGGCTCCTACGAGCAGTACTTC
d_gene: TRBD2; j_gene: TRBJ2-1; v_gene: TRBV30; abundance: .; CDR3aa: CAWSVSGGSRDEQFF; CDR3nt: TGTGCCTGGAGTGTATCGGGCGGGAGTCGAGATGAGCAGTTCTTC
d_gene: TRBD1; j_gene: TRBJ2-7; v_gene: TRBV5-1; abundance: .; CDR3aa: CASSLAGTGGDEQYF; CDR3nt: TGCGCCAGCAGCTTGGCCGGGACAGGGGGCGACGAGCAGTACTTC
d_gene: .; j_gene: TRBJ1-5; v_gene: TRBV28; abundance: .; CDR3aa: CASSIRVGGNQPQHF; CDR3nt: TGTGCCAGCAGCATACGGGTTGGAGGCAATCAGCCCCAGCATTTT